One and the same sample provided the 17 T cell receptor beta chains below, sequenced in a study of regulatory T cells in long-lasting Graves disease. Time point given: persistent/refractory GD, antithyroid drugs over 5 years with positive TRAb. The TCR library was prepared using RNA isolated from PBMCs. Assembly of TCR beta libraries relied on iRepertoire HTBI primers together with Arm-PCR of CDR3 regions. One entry per CDR3 protein results from TCRdb running MiXCR on the multiplex PCR reads. The sample includes 250,000 to 300,000 distinct CDR3 sequences, roughly a fifth of them seen just once. The sequences come from peripheral blood mononuclear cells (PBMCs), collected when the disease was refractory, from a patient treated with antithyroid drugs. Every receptor here comes from a female donor with Graves disease.

This clonotype came up many times. The rearrangement links TRBV28 to TRBJ1-5; D is unclear. Trimming removed 3 bases at V and 7 bases at J, with 4 bases between. The CDR3 sequence is 11 residues long. Germline V gene sequence: CDR1 MDHEN, CDR2 SYDVKM. This chain's CDR3 is CASSFEQPQHF. The CDR3 DNA sequence: TGTGCCAGCAGTTTTGAACAGCCCCAGCATTTT.

There are a few counts of this clonotype. The chain recombines TRBV4-1 with TRBJ2-7; TRBD2 matches 8 bases. Germline loops: CDR1 MGHRA, CDR2 YSYEKL. This CDR3 spans 13 amino acids. Germline trimming cut 4 bases from V and 5 bases from J; bases unmatched to any gene: 4. This CDR3 is CASSPSAGDEQYF. The CDR3 region has the DNA TGCGCCAGCAGCCCCTCAGCGGGGGACGAGCAGTACTTC.

This chain links TRBV7-2 with TRBJ2-2; TRBD2 matches 8 bases. J gave up 4 bases and V 8 bases, and 12 bases lay outside the gene matches. The length of the CDR3 is 16 residues. Germline values: CDR1 SGHTA, CDR2 FQGNSA. CDR3 DNA sequence: TGTGCCAGCGGAACTCCCGGGACTAGGCCCACCGGGGAGCTGTTTTTT. Translating it yields CASGTPGTRPTGELFF.

On this clonotype: Mismatch with germline at one junction end may stem from a read error. For the CDR3, the DNA is TGTGCCAGCAGTAAGATTAATCAGCCCCGGCATTTT. This encodes CASSKINQPRHF. The chain is built from TRBV27 and TRBJ1-5, with D unclear. CDR1 and CDR2 from the germline V gene are MNHEY and SMNVEV (reference sequence). The CDR3 totals 12 residues.

The chain couples TRBV2 to TRBJ2-1; possible D gene TRBD2, 6 bases. This CDR3 region has 15 residues. CDR1 and CDR2 (germline): SNHLY, FYNNEI. V was clipped by 5 bases and J by 0 bases, with 11 bases between them. In nucleotides, the CDR3 is TGTGCCAGCAGTCATAGCGGTTTCTCCTACAATGAGCAGTTCTTC. This sequence encodes CASSHSGFSYNEQFF.

The sample holds a few counts of this clonotype. V gene TRBV7-6 combines with J gene TRBJ2-5, with TRBD2 as a possible D gene (5 bases). Germline assignment: CDR1 SGHVS and CDR2 FNYEAQ. This CDR3 spans 15 amino acids. V shed 5 bases and J shed 2 bases, with 15 bases lying between them. CDR3 sequence (DNA): TGTGCCAGCAGCATAACTAGTTCCACTCAAGAGACCCAGTACTTC. It codes for CASSITSSTQETQYF.

This sequence joins TRBV7-9 and TRBJ2-2; 9 bases line up with TRBD1. The CDR3 length is 15 residues. The trim removed 4 bases at V and 6 bases at J, leaving 6 bases unmatched. The germline CDR1 and CDR2 sequences are SEHNR and FQNEAQ (reference sequence). The CDR3, as DNA: TGTGCCAGCAGCTCCGACAGGGGGGGACCCGGGGAGCTGTTTTTT. It is translated as CASSSDRGGPGELFF.

The rearrangement links TRBV6-1 to TRBJ2-1, with 9 positions matching TRBD1. Losses at the gene ends were 7 bases for V and 9 bases for J; bases not matched to a gene: 13. The germline V gene encodes CDR1 MNHNS and CDR2 SASEGT. The CDR3 runs 15 residues. The CDR3, as DNA: TGTGCCAGCACAGTGGGACAGGGCGTTAGCGGTGAGCAGTTCTTC. This encodes CASTVGQGVSGEQFF.

This clonotype has a handful of counts. The chain links TRBV19 to TRBJ1-5; a possible D gene is TRBD1 (5 bases). The CDR3 spans 13 residues. CDR1 LNHDA and CDR2 SQIVND come from the germline V gene (reference sequence). Trimming took off 4 bases at V and 7 bases at J, with 11 bases between the two ends. In DNA, the CDR3 is TGTGCCAGTAGTAACCCAGGGCAACAGCCCCAGCATTTT. Translated: CASSNPGQQPQHF. The full variable domain, completed using reference TRBV19 and TRBJ1-5, is DGGITQSPKYLFRKEGQNVTLSCEQNLNHDAMYWYRQDPGQGLRLIYYSQIVNDFQKGDIAEGYSVSREKKESFPLTVTSAQKNPTAFYLCASSNPGQQPQHFGDGTRLSIL.

The chain uses TRBV4-3 and TRBJ2-1, with 7 bases aligning to TRBD2. This CDR3 comprises 15 residues. From germline, CDR1 is LGHNA and CDR2 YSLEER. V was pared by 4 bases and J by 4 bases, with 7 bases of the junction left unmatched. This CDR3 is CASSRTGGSYNEQFF. The CDR3 nucleotides read TGCGCCAGCAGCCGAACGGGAGGATCTTACAATGAGCAGTTCTTC.

This clonotype has ten or more counts. V is TRBV11-3 and J is TRBJ2-1, with 9 bases that match TRBD2. Germline V lookup: CDR1 SGHNT, CDR2 YENEEA. The CDR3 spans 15 residues. J was trimmed by 6 bases and V by 1 base; bases with no gene match: 4. As DNA, the CDR3 is TGTGCCAGCAGCTTAGGTAATAGCGGGAGCAATGAGCAGTTCTTC. Translation gives CASSLGNSGSNEQFF. The variable domain in full, with the rest retrieved from reference TRBV11-3 and TRBJ2-1, is EAGVVQSPRYKIIEKKQPVAFWCNPISGHNTLYWYLQNLGQGPELLIRYENEEAVDDSQLPKDRFSAERLKGVDSTLKIQPAELGDSAVYLCASSLGNSGSNEQFFGPGTRLTVL.

This chain joins TRBV10-3 and TRBJ1-6, with D possibly matching TRBD1 (6 bases). Germline V lookup: CDR1 ENHRY, CDR2 SYGVKD. Trimming cost V 3 bases and J 8 bases, with 14 bases left between them. The CDR3 has 15 residues. The CDR3 sequence is CAISESGEGDSPLHF. The CDR3 DNA reads TGTGCCATCAGTGAATCAGGGGAAGGAGATTCACCCCTCCACTTT.

Note on this clonotype: The junction does not match germline at one end; this may be a read error. The J gene is TRBJ2-5, the V gene TRBV7-2; perhaps TRBD2 as D (6 bases). Germline CDR1 is SGHTA and CDR2 is FQGNSA. This CDR3 has 12 amino acids. This CDR3 reads CASSLASGEGVF. For the CDR3, the DNA is TGTGCCAGCAGCTTAGCGTCGGGGGAAGGAGTCTTC.

This clonotype turned up a few times. V usage is TRBV7-9 and J usage is TRBJ1-2; 7 bases are shared with TRBD1. Per the germline V gene, CDR1 is SEHNR and CDR2 is FQNEAQ (reference sequence). This CDR3 is 15 amino acids long. Trimming at V came to 0 bases and at J to 2 bases, leaving 3 bases not matched to a gene. The CDR3 DNA reads TGTGCCAGCAGCTTAGCCCTGGGACAGAACTATGGCTACACCTTC. Amino acids: CASSLALGQNYGYTF.

This clonotype was detected only a few times. The chain couples TRBV6-2 or TRBV6-3 to TRBJ2-2; perhaps TRBD1 as D (5 bases). The CDR3 is 15 amino acids. Germline V gives CDR1 MNHEY, CDR2 SVGEGT. The germline V and J ends were trimmed by 3 bases and 6 bases, with 14 bases remaining between them. The CDR3 protein is CASSYFAPGSGELFF. The CDR3 DNA reads TGTGCCAGCAGTTATTTTGCCCCAGGGTCCGGGGAGCTGTTTTTT.

The sample holds many counts of this clonotype. The junction departs from germline at one end; a sequencing error may be responsible. The genes are TRBV28 and TRBJ1-1, with 8 bases that match TRBD1. Germline CDR1 and CDR2: MDHEN and SYDVKM. The CDR3 covers 11 residues. The CDR3 DNA reads TGTGCCAGCAGTTTTCCAGGGGGCCCCCTCTTT. Translation: CASSFPGGPLF.

The genes are TRBV10-3 and TRBJ1-1; D perhaps matches TRBD1 (5 bases). The CDR3 is 16 residues long. V was clipped by 6 bases and J by 1 base, with 18 bases between them. Germline V gene lookup returns CDR1 ENHRY and CDR2 SYGVKD. The DNA of the CDR3 is TGTGCCATCAGCTCCTGGGGACGGGGAGGGAACACTGAAGCTTTCTTT. Its protein is CAISSWGRGGNTEAFF.